Listed below are T cell receptor beta chains from one sample, sequenced in a study of blood T cell repertoires in COVID-19. Sequencing used immunoSEQ multiplex PCR; TCRdb keeps in-frame clones, though not all of them. The data hold 65,000 or so clones, with 82% observed a single time. Sequencing was done on a sample of peripheral blood. The receptors were gathered from a man aged 55-75 years with acute or convalescent COVID-19. The CDR3 runs from the conserved cysteine through the conserved F or W. The order of the fields is CDR3 length, V gene, clone size, D gene, J gene, CDR3 protein, CDR3 DNA. The D gene is left open where the match is weak. The size of a clone is reported for some rows only, either as once, few or many, or as a class for expanded clones.

14,TRBV30,.,.,TRBJ1-2,CAWSQQGWLYGYTF,TGTGCCTGGAGCCAACAGGGTTGGCTCTATGGCTACACCTTC
13,TRBV5-1,.,TRBD1,TRBJ2-7,CASSLGQGGEQYF,TGCGCCAGCAGCTTGGGACAGGGCGGCGAGCAGTACTTC
12,TRBV10-3,once,.,TRBJ2-5,CATAQAGETQYF,TGTGCCACCGCTCAGGCCGGAGAGACCCAGTACTTC
14,TRBV5-6,.,.,TRBJ2-1,CASSSDSYHGEQFF,TGTGCCAGCAGCTCGGACAGTTACCACGGTGAGCAGTTCTTC
16,TRBV4-1,.,.,TRBJ1-1,CASSQVSHGPNTEAFF,TGCGCCAGCAGCCAAGTCTCCCACGGTCCGAACACTGAAGCTTTCTTT
17,TRBV6-2/TRBV6-3,once,TRBD2,TRBJ2-3,CASSRDGTSGVRDTQYF,TGTGCCAGCAGCAGGGATGGGACTAGCGGTGTTCGAGATACGCAGTATTTT
15,TRBV6-5,.,.,TRBJ1-4,CASTLYGGLNEKLFF,TGTGCCAGCACCTTATATGGGGGCCTTAATGAAAAACTGTTTTTT
14,TRBV5-1,.,TRBD1,TRBJ1-6,CASSRDRENSPLHF,TGCGCCAGCAGCCGGGACAGGGAAAATTCACCCCTCCACTTT
17,TRBV6-1,few,.,TRBJ1-4,CASSERRGEGTNEKLFF,TGTGCCAGCAGTGAACGGCGGGGGGAAGGAACTAATGAAAAACTGTTTTTT
14,TRBV3-1/TRBV3-2,.,.,TRBJ2-3,CASKQLVEVHTQYF,TGTGCCAGCAAACAACTAGTCGAGGTACATACGCAGTATTTT
12,TRBV29-1,few,.,TRBJ1-5,CSVGQNNQPQHF,TGCAGCGTTGGACAGAACAATCAGCCCCAGCATTTT
13,TRBV7-2,.,TRBD2,TRBJ2-2,CASSLRGVGELFF,TGTGCCAGCAGCTTACGGGGGGTCGGGGAGCTGTTTTTT
14,TRBV24-1,.,.,TRBJ2-3,CATRSTRTTDTQYF,TGTGCCACCAGATCGACTAGGACCACAGATACGCAGTATTTT
15,TRBV19,.,TRBD1,TRBJ2-1,CASSSGTGSYNEQFF,TGTGCCAGTAGTTCCGGGACAGGCTCCTACAATGAGCAGTTCTTC
16,TRBV9,.,TRBD1,TRBJ1-2,CASSALRQGYNDGYTF,TGTGCCAGCAGCGCACTCCGACAGGGATATAATGATGGCTACACCTTC
16,TRBV10-2,once,TRBD1,TRBJ2-6,CASKRGPGSGANVLTF,TGCGCCAGCAAAAGGGGGCCGGGGTCTGGGGCCAACGTCCTGACTTTC
14,TRBV2,.,TRBD1,TRBJ2-7,CASSDNRGVNEQYF,TGTGCCAGCAGTGATAACAGGGGGGTCAACGAGCAGTACTTC
16,TRBV12-5,.,TRBD2,TRBJ2-2,CASGHQTPGGTGELFF,TGTGCTAGTGGTCACCAGACGCCCGGGGGGACCGGGGAGCTGTTTTTT
17,TRBV24-1,.,TRBD1,TRBJ2-1,CATSGLTGTGGRYEQFF,TGTGCCACCAGTGGCTTGACCGGGACAGGGGGCAGGTATGAGCAGTTCTTC
16,TRBV21-1,few,.,TRBJ2-7,CASSKITLMGLYEQYF,TGTGCCAGCAGCAAAATTACACTCATGGGGCTCTACGAGCAGTACTTC
17,TRBV24-1,.,.,TRBJ1-3,CATSPATSTGLGNTIYF,TGTGCCACCAGTCCCGCCACCTCCACAGGTCTCGGAAACACCATATATTTT
13,TRBV5-1,.,.,TRBJ2-5,CASSLYNEETQYF,TGCGCCAGCAGCTTATACAATGAAGAGACCCAGTACTTC
15,TRBV30,.,TRBD1,TRBJ1-3,CAWSVQGGDGNTIYF,TGTGCCTGGAGTGTACAAGGGGGCGATGGAAACACCATATATTTT
16,TRBV18,few,.,TRBJ1-3,CASSPGQAGSGNTIYF,TGTGCCAGCTCACCAGGGCAAGCCGGCTCTGGAAACACCATATATTTT
15,TRBV5-1,.,TRBD1,TRBJ1-2,CASSFAGQGMLGYTF,TGCGCCAGCAGCTTCGCCGGACAGGGGATGCTCGGCTACACCTTC
14,TRBV19,.,.,TRBJ1-1,CASSIGAINTEAFF,TGTGCCAGTAGTATAGGGGCGATAAACACTGAAGCTTTCTTT
15,TRBV5-1,.,TRBD1,TRBJ1-6,CASSPRDREESPLHF,TGCGCCAGCAGCCCCCGGGACAGGGAGGAATCACCCCTCCACTTT
15,TRBV7-6,.,.,TRBJ1-3,CASSSEPSSGNTIYF,TGTGCCAGCAGCTCCGAGCCAAGCTCTGGAAACACCATATATTTT
13,TRBV4-1,once,TRBD1,TRBJ1-1,CASSPGTGTEAFF,TGCGCCAGCAGCCCCGGGACAGGCACTGAAGCTTTCTTT
14,TRBV11-2,.,.,TRBJ2-3,CASSSKAGTDTQYF,TGTGCCAGCAGCTCAAAGGCGGGCACAGATACGCAGTATTTT
13,TRBV7-2,.,TRBD1,TRBJ1-1,CASSVTGVTEAFF,TGTGCCAGCAGCGTGACAGGGGTCACTGAAGCTTTCTTT
16,TRBV4-1,few,.,TRBJ2-7,CASSQGPVSRRYEQYF,TGCGCCAGCAGCCAAGGACCGGTAAGCCGCAGGTACGAGCAGTACTTC
15,TRBV7-2,.,.,TRBJ1-2,CASSLVATGNYGYTF,TGTGCCAGCAGCTTAGTCGCCACCGGTAACTATGGCTACACCTTC
12,TRBV12-3/TRBV12-4,.,.,TRBJ1-2,CATGHGLWGYTF,TGTGCCACCGGACACGGTCTCTGGGGCTACACCTTC
12,TRBV4-1,few,.,TRBJ1-4,CASSQDWGELFF,TGCGCCAGCAGCCAAGATTGGGGGGAACTGTTTTTT
13,TRBV6-5,.,TRBD1,TRBJ1-2,CASSHDRGHGYTF,TGTGCCAGCAGTCACGACAGGGGGCATGGCTACACCTTC
15,TRBV4-2,.,TRBD2,TRBJ2-7,CASSSRGGRTYEQYF,TGTGCCAGCAGCTCGCGGGGGGGGCGTACCTACGAGCAGTACTTC
14,TRBV10-3,few,TRBD1,TRBJ1-4,CAISEQQGAEKLFF,TGTGCCATCAGTGAGCAACAGGGGGCTGAAAAACTGTTTTTT
15,TRBV27,.,.,TRBJ1-6,CASSSGAGLNSPLHF,TGTGCCAGCAGTTCTGGGGCAGGGCTAAATTCACCCCTCCACTTT
15,TRBV7-9,.,.,TRBJ1-3,CASSFREFTGNTIYF,TGTGCCAGCAGCTTCCGGGAGTTTACTGGAAACACCATATATTTT